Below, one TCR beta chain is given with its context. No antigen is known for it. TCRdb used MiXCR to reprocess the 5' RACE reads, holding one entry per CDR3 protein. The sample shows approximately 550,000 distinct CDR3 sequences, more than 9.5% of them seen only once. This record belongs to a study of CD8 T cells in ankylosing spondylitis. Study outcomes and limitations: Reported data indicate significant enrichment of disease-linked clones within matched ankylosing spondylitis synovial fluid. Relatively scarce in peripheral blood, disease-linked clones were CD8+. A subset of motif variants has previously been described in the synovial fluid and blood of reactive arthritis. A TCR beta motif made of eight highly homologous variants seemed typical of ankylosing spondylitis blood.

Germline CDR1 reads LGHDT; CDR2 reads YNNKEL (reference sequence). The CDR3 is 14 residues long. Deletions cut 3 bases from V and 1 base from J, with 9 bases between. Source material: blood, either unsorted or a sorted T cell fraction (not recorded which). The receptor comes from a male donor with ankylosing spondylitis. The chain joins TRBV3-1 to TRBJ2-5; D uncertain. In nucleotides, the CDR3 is TGTGCCAGCAGCCACAGAGGCGGCCAAGAGACCCAGTACTTC. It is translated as CASSHRGGQETQYF.